The rows below give T cell receptor beta chains drawn from one sample of a study of blood T cell repertoires in COVID-19. Sequencing used immunoSEQ multiplex PCR; TCRdb keeps in-frame clones, though not all of them. The data show fewer than 200,000 clones, with about 89% seen just once and under 2% held by the top ten. The specimen was peripheral blood. The receptors were sampled from a man between 18 and 35 years old who had recovered from COVID-19. CDR3s include the opening cysteine and the closing phenylalanine or tryptophan. D genes are given only for firm matches. Expanded clones are given a class, and other clones once, few, many or no size at all.

D gene	clone size	V gene	J gene	CDR3 protein	CDR3 DNA
TRBD1	once	TRBV7-8	TRBJ1-2	CASSFDDRGGFYGYTF	TGTGCCAGCAGCTTCGACGACAGGGGCGGTTTCTATGGCTACACCTTC
-	-	TRBV14	TRBJ2-2	CASSPLRDTGELFF	TGTGCCAGCAGCCCCCTCCGGGACACCGGGGAGCTGTTTTTT
TRBD2	-	TRBV3-1/TRBV3-2	TRBJ2-1	CASSQETSGLAGNNEQFF	TGTGCCAGCAGCCAAGAGACCTCTGGACTAGCGGGAAACAATGAGCAGTTCTTC
TRBD2	-	TRBV9	TRBJ2-7	CASSPAGTSGIYEQYF	TGTGCCAGCAGCCCCGCAGGGACTAGCGGGATATACGAGCAGTACTTC
TRBD1	-	TRBV6-5	TRBJ2-7	CASSYRDRGTYEQYF	TGTGCCAGCAGTTACCGGGACAGGGGAACCTACGAGCAGTACTTC
TRBD2	-	TRBV3-1/TRBV3-2	TRBJ2-5	CASSPAGLAGEETQYF	TGTGCCAGCAGCCCCGCGGGACTAGCGGGAGAAGAGACCCAGTACTTC
TRBD2	-	TRBV6-6	TRBJ2-2	CASTIPSGSMIGELFF	TGTGCCAGCACCATTCCTAGCGGGAGTATGATCGGGGAGCTGTTTTTT
TRBD2	-	TRBV18	TRBJ2-3	CASSPSAGNTDTQYF	TGTGCCAGCTCACCTTCAGCGGGGAACACAGATACGCAGTATTTT
TRBD1	-	TRBV27	TRBJ2-1	CASSLFGTGRYEQFF	TGTGCCAGCAGTTTATTCGGGACAGGGAGATATGAGCAGTTCTTC
-	-	TRBV29-1	TRBJ2-2	CSVLTRTNTGELFF	TGCAGCGTTCTAACCAGGACGAACACCGGGGAGCTGTTTTTT